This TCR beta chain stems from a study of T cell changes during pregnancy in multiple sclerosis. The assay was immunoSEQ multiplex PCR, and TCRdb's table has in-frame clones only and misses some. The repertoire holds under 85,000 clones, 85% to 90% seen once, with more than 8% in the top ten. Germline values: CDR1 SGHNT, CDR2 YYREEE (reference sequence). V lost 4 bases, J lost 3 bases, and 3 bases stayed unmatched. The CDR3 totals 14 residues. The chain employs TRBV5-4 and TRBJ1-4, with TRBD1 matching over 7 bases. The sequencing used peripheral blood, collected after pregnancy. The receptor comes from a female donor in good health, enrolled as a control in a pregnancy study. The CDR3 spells CASSVQGPNEKLFF. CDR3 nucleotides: TGTGCCAGCAGCGTACAGGGGCCTAATGAAAAACTGTTTTTT.